These 24 T cell receptor beta chains were sequenced from one sample in a study of blood T cells in healthy people across ages. Together with a sample-barcoded 5' primer, a J-beta primer mix was included in a second PCR lasting about 6 to 12 cycles. Via MiXCR, TCRdb re-called the 5' RACE reads, giving one row per CDR3 protein. The top ten hold under 20% of the sample, which has under 1 million distinct CDR3 sequences, more than 40% seen once. The sequenced material came from blood. The receptors were gathered from a man aged 55 to 70 in good health.

The V gene is TRBV6-5, the J gene TRBJ2-7, with 9 bases lining up with TRBD1. V shed 7 bases and J 6 bases; nucleotides not matched to a gene: 10. Germline V gives CDR1 MNHEY, CDR2 SVGAGI. This CDR3 is 14 amino acids long. For the CDR3, the DNA is TGTGCCAGCACCGCCTGGGGACAGGGCAGCGAGCAGTACTTC. It yields the protein CASTAWGQGSEQYF.

This rearrangement joins TRBV3-1 to TRBJ2-3, with 12 bases aligning to TRBD1. V gave up 0 bases and J gave up 3 bases; unmatched junction bases: 10. CDR3 length: 19 amino acids. Germline CDR1 is LGHDT and CDR2 is YNNKEL (reference sequence). The CDR3 region has the DNA TGTGCCAGCAGCCAAGAATTTTTGGGACAGGGGGCTTTGACAGATACGCAGTATTTT. This translates into CASSQEFLGQGALTDTQYF.

The CDR3: CSARAGDRGGTEAFF. The CDR3 DNA follows: TGCAGTGCTAGAGCAGGGGACAGGGGGGGAACTGAAGCTTTCTTT. The genes are TRBV20-1 and TRBJ1-1; 11 bases fit TRBD1. V was clipped by 1 base and J by 5 bases; unmatched bases: 6. Germline CDR1 DFQATT, CDR2 SNEGSKA (reference sequence). The CDR3 is 15 amino acids.

This chain joins TRBV5-1 and TRBJ2-7; a weak D match, TRBD1 (6 bases). CDR3 length: 14 residues. Trimming stripped 4 bases from V and 3 bases from J, with 14 bases between. Germline V CDR1 and CDR2: SGHRS, YFSETQ. The CDR3, as DNA: TGCGCCAGCAGCATGGACAGCGCCGTCTACGAGCAGTACTTC. This sequence encodes CASSMDSAVYEQYF.

The V call is TRBV14, the J call TRBJ2-7; D is unclear. Germline V lookup: CDR1 SGHDN, CDR2 FVKESK. The length of the CDR3 is 18 residues. Trimming removed 0 bases from V and 1 base from J, with 19 bases in between. The CDR3 here is CASSQDYPSGITSYEQYF. The CDR3 coding sequence is TGTGCCAGCAGCCAAGATTATCCTTCTGGGATCACATCCTACGAGCAGTACTTC.

A few counts support this clonotype. The chain uses TRBV7-3 and TRBJ1-5, with D possibly being TRBD1 (6 bases). The CDR3 extends over 14 amino acids. Trimming took off 5 bases at V and 5 bases at J, with 13 bases between the two ends. The germline V gene encodes CDR1 SGHTA and CDR2 FQGTGA. In nucleotides, the CDR3 is TGTGCCAGCAGCAGGGACATTATTCATCAGCCCCAGCATTTT. This translates into CASSRDIIHQPQHF.

The rearrangement uses TRBV7-2 and TRBJ2-5; TRBD1 aligns across 9 bases. The length of the CDR3 is 14 residues. CDR1 is SGHTA and CDR2 is FQGNSA in the germline V gene. The V segment lost 5 bases and the J segment 4 bases; nucleotides outside the gene matches: 5. CDR3 sequence: CASSRGQGRETQYF. DNA for the CDR3: TGTGCCAGCAGCCGGGGACAGGGAAGAGAGACCCAGTACTTC. The variable domain in full, with the rest retrieved from reference TRBV7-2 and TRBJ2-5, is GAGVSQSPSNKVTEKGKDVELRCDPISGHTALYWYRQSLGQGLEFLIYFQGNSAPDKSGLPSDRFSAERTGGSVSTLTIQRTQQEDSAVYLCASSRGQGRETQYFGPGTRLLVL.

This clonotype has at least ten counts. The rearrangement links TRBV12-3 or TRBV12-4 to TRBJ2-7; D is uncertain. This CDR3 contains 13 residues. The ends were cut back, 6 bases at V and 6 bases at J, with 15 bases in the middle. In DNA form, the CDR3 reads TGTGCCAGCAGACCTACCTCTTTTTCCGAGCAGTACTTC. Amino acid sequence: CASRPTSFSEQYF.

The chain is built from TRBV7-2 and TRBJ2-3; TRBD2 agrees at 9 bases. This CDR3 has 18 amino acids. V lost 1 base and J lost 6; bases outside the gene matches: 14. The germline V gene has CDR1 SGHTA and CDR2 FQGNSA. The CDR3 loop reads CASSLGGYGSGGMDTQYF. In DNA, the CDR3 is TGTGCCAGCAGCTTAGGGGGTTATGGTAGCGGGGGTATGGATACGCAGTATTTT.

This clonotype was observed a handful of times. This rearrangement joins TRBV12-3 or TRBV12-4 to TRBJ2-7, with TRBD2 as a possible D gene (6 bases). Trimming left V 4 bases short and J 7 bases short, with 20 bases between. This CDR3 contains 15 residues. The CDR3 nucleotides are TGTGCCAGCAGTTCCCCAGCGGAGGGGACTCGGGAGCAGTACTTC. This gives the protein CASSSPAEGTREQYF.

This chain uses TRBV20-1 with TRBJ1-2; D unresolved. Deletions cut 6 bases from V and 7 bases from J, with 15 bases between. CDR1 is DFQATT, CDR2 SNEGSKA, per germline (reference sequence). The CDR3 sequence is 12 residues long. The CDR3 sequence is CSAHLRPGGYTF. The CDR3 DNA reads TGCAGTGCCCATCTCCGGCCAGGTGGCTACACCTTC.

The V gene is TRBV5-1, the J gene TRBJ2-7, with 11 bases identical to TRBD2. The length of the CDR3 is 15 residues. With V trimmed by 4 bases and J by 4 bases, 7 bases remained unmatched. Per germline, CDR1 SGHRS and CDR2 YFSETQ. The CDR3 region is CASSELTSGKYEQYF. Written as DNA, the CDR3 is TGCGCCAGCAGCGAACTGACTAGCGGGAAATACGAGCAGTACTTC.

The chain carries TRBV25-1 and TRBJ1-3, with D hard to call. This CDR3 has 13 residues. V lost 3 bases and J lost 3, with 6 bases in between. The germline CDR1 and CDR2 sequences are MGHDK and SYGVNS. CDR3 nucleotides: TGTGCCAGCAGTGATCTGATTGGAAACACCATATATTTT. Its protein is CASSDLIGNTIYF.

This clonotype was seen a handful of times. The chain is built from TRBV5-1 and TRBJ2-7; TRBD2 agrees at 13 bases. V lost 7 bases to trimming and J lost 0 bases; unmatched junction nucleotides: 7. From germline, CDR1 is SGHRS and CDR2 YFSETQ. The CDR3 is 16 amino acids. CDR3 region: CASSQTSGGYSYEQYF. Written as DNA, the CDR3 is TGCGCCAGCTCCCAGACTAGCGGGGGGTACTCCTACGAGCAGTACTTC.

This clonotype was picked up a small number of times. V usage is TRBV12-3 or TRBV12-4 and J usage is TRBJ1-6; 9 bases fit TRBD1. The CDR3 runs to 15 residues. The J segment lost 8 bases and the V segment lost 4 bases, leaving 6 bases of the junction unmatched. This CDR3 reads CASSSTTGGYSPLHF. CDR3 DNA: TGTGCCAGCAGTTCGACGACAGGGGGATATTCACCCCTCCACTTT.

The chain recombines TRBV20-1 with TRBJ2-3; D remains unclear. V lost 2 bases to trimming and J lost 6 bases, with 9 bases between them. The CDR3 covers 12 residues. The germline CDR1 and CDR2 sequences are DFQATT and SNEGSKA (reference sequence). DNA of the CDR3: TGCAGTGCTAGAATGCTTATGGATACGCAGTATTTT. Its protein product is CSARMLMDTQYF.

A few counts support this clonotype. It is unclear where the CDR3 begins or ends on the DNA, so no DNA is shown, and the CDR3 is as TCRdb lists it. The genes are TRBV9 and TRBJ2-5; TRBD1 is the table's D call and was not checked against the DNA. The CDR3 comprises 16 residues, both ends counted. CDR1 is SGDLS, CDR2 YYNGEE, per germline. The CDR3 spells CASSVGHGAGGETRYF.

This chain links TRBV5-6 with TRBJ2-3; D gene ambiguous. Germline CDR1 reads SGHDT; CDR2 reads YYEEEE. With 2 bases removed from V and 1 base from J, the gap between germline ends came to 11 bases. The CDR3 loop spans 15 amino acids. The chain's CDR3 is CASSFLTAGTDTQYF. The CDR3 DNA follows: TGTGCCAGCAGCTTTCTTACGGCGGGCACAGATACGCAGTATTTT.

The chain's CDR3 is CATSGQGANYGYTF. The CDR3 nucleotides read TGTGCCACCAGCGGACAGGGTGCTAACTATGGCTACACCTTC. The J gene is TRBJ1-2, the V gene TRBV15; 8 nucleotides agree with TRBD1. Germline trimming cut 5 bases from V and 0 bases from J; bases unmatched to any gene: 2. The CDR3 has 14 residues. Germline values: CDR1 LNHNV, CDR2 YYDKDF (reference sequence).

This clonotype has only a few counts. This chain uses TRBV9 with TRBJ1-6; D unresolved. The germline CDR1 and CDR2 sequences are SGDLS and YYNGEE. This CDR3 is 15 amino acids long. Trimming took 3 bases from V and 0 from J, leaving 7 bases between them. The CDR3 DNA reads TGTGCCAGCAGCGCCTCAAGCTCCTATAATTCACCCCTCCACTTT. Amino acids: CASSASSSYNSPLHF.

DNA for the CDR3: TGTGCCAGCAGCTTAGCGTCGGGGGAAGCTTTCTTT. Protein product: CASSLASGEAFF. The chain couples TRBV7-9 to TRBJ1-1; D not resolved. The V end was cut by 0 bases, the J end by 8 bases, with 7 bases between. Germline CDR1 reads SEHNR; CDR2 reads FQNEAQ (reference sequence). The CDR3 is made up of 12 amino acids.

This rearrangement joins TRBV7-2 to TRBJ2-1, with TRBD2 identical over 8 bases. The J call could be wrong; TRBJ2-7 is a better fit for the DNA end. Looked up from germline, CDR1 is SGHTA and CDR2 is FQGNSA. This CDR3 comprises 15 residues. Here the CDR3 reads CASSYPGLDYNEQYF. CDR3 bases: TGTGCCAGCAGCTATCCGGGACTAGATTACAATGAGCAGTACTTC.

As to this clonotype: One junction end does not reproduce the germline sequence, and a read error may be involved. This chain links TRBV5-1 with TRBJ2-7; 8 nucleotides agree with TRBD2. The germline CDR1 and CDR2 sequences are SGHRS and YFSETQ. CDR3 length equals 15 residues. The CDR3 reads CAGSSLAGPDYEQYF. The CDR3, as DNA: TGCGCCGGCAGCTCATTAGCGGGACCGGATTACGAGCAGTACTTC. Together with reference TRBV5-1 and TRBJ2-7, the CDR3 gives the full variable domain: KAGVTQTPRYLIKTRGQQVTLSCSPISGHRSVSWYQQTPGQGLQFLFEYFSETQRNKGNFPGRFSGRQFSNSRSEMNVSTLELGDSALYLCAGSSLAGPDYEQYFGPGTRLTVT.

The chain has TRBV3-1 and TRBJ2-5, with 10 bases aligning to TRBD2. The germline gives CDR1 LGHDT, CDR2 YNNKEL (reference sequence). Unmatched junction bases numbered 4, after V lost 1 base and J lost 2 bases. The CDR3 is 16 amino acids. The CDR3 is CASSQGLAGVQETQYF. The CDR3 region has the DNA TGTGCCAGCAGCCAAGGGCTAGCGGGGGTACAAGAGACCCAGTACTTC.